Sequencing of this T cell receptor beta chain was carried out in a study of cytomegalovirus exposure and HLA in healthy donors. Only in-frame clones appear in the TCRdb table, and some are missing; sequencing was by immunoSEQ multiplex PCR. The repertoire consists of roughly 100,000 clones, with about 86% occurring once and the leading ten covering 4%. This clone showed up just a few times. Its antigen is undetermined. V was trimmed by 0 bases and J by 4 bases, leaving 8 bases between them. Looked up from germline, CDR1 is SGHDT and CDR2 is YYEEEE. There are 14 residues in the CDR3. Study results and limitations: Most TCR sequences were rare, but some public TCRs occurred in many donors.

The sequencing input was PBMCs. This TCR derives from a woman aged 18-30 years in good health and CMV-seropositive. J is TRBJ1-5 and V is TRBV5-6; a weak D match, TRBD1 (5 bases). The CDR3, as DNA: TGTGCCAGCAGCTTGGCAGGGAGGAATCAGCCCCAGCATTTT. It codes for CASSLAGRNQPQHF.